This TCR beta chain was recorded in a study of blood T cell repertoires in COVID-19. Study summary: Acute and convalescent COVID-19 samples came from the United States, Italy and Spain. In each case, the material was cDNA or gDNA derived from T cells, B-cell-depleted T cells, or PBMCs.

Germline-derived CDR1 and CDR2 are SQVTM and ANQGSEA. The CDR3 consists of 14 residues. The V segment lost 4 bases and the J segment 6 bases; nucleotides outside the gene matches: 4. Per the original methods: Quantification of nucleated cells was approximated via reference gene primer amplification. TCRdb's copy holds only in-frame clones and misses some; the assay was immunoSEQ multiplex PCR. V, J and clone size were drawn from that table, and D and trimming were deduced from the DNA. Of hundreds of thousands of clones in the sample, about 88% are singletons; the top ten hold roughly 6.6%. In its sample, this clone was seen a few times.

The sequencing input was peripheral blood. The sequence came from a woman in her seventies with COVID-19, enrolled during active disease. The J gene is TRBJ1-6, the V gene TRBV29-1, with TRBD1 matching over 9 bases. CDR3 sequence: CSVGTGDSNSPLHF. In DNA, the CDR3 is TGCAGCGTTGGGACAGGGGATTCTAATTCACCCCTCCACTTT.